These T cell receptor beta chains were read from a single sample in a study of blood T cell repertoires in COVID-19. Sequencing used immunoSEQ multiplex PCR; TCRdb keeps in-frame clones, though not all of them. The sample has about 290,000 clones, around 81% seen once. The sample comprised peripheral blood. Receptor source: a woman between 45 and 65 years old with active or convalescent COVID-19. Both conserved end residues are part of each CDR3. The order of the fields is clone size, J gene, D gene, V gene, CDR3 protein, CDR3 DNA. A D gene is named only where the DNA matches it firmly. A clone size is listed for some rows: how often the clone was seen (once, few, many), or a class if it is expanded.

- TRBJ1-6 - TRBV2 CASSESLHNSPLHF TGTGCCAGCAGTGAATCACTACATAATTCACCCCTCCACTTT
- TRBJ1-5 - TRBV10-3 CAISEDSGQPQHF TGTGCCATCAGTGAGGACAGCGGGCAGCCCCAGCATTTT
- TRBJ1-2 - TRBV12-3/TRBV12-4 CASTPSGRRATF TGTGCCAGCACCCCCTCAGGGCGCAGGGCGACCTTC
- TRBJ1-1 TRBD1 TRBV27 CASRHRGGTEAFF TGTGCCAGCAGGCACAGGGGGGGGACTGAAGCTTTCTTT
- TRBJ2-3 - TRBV5-1 CASSLSGKDTQYF TGCGCCAGCAGCTTGTCAGGAAAAGATACGCAGTATTTT
- TRBJ1-2 - TRBV29-1 CSVRISPGGPNYGYTF TGCAGCGTTCGAATTTCTCCGGGAGGCCCTAACTATGGCTACACCTTC
- TRBJ1-5 TRBD1 TRBV6-1 CASSEGSTGQRNQPQHF TGTGCCAGCAGTGAAGGGTCGACGGGACAGCGCAATCAGCCCCAGCATTTT
- TRBJ1-2 TRBD1 TRBV27 CASTTRQGVGYTF TGTGCCAGCACAACTCGACAGGGTGTTGGCTACACCTTC
- TRBJ1-3 - TRBV23-1 CASSQNGWRSSGNTIYF TGCGCCAGCAGTCAAAATGGATGGAGAAGCTCTGGAAACACCATATATTTT
- TRBJ2-7 TRBD2 TRBV7-9 CASSLDGLVDYEQYF TGTGCCAGCAGCTTAGACGGACTAGTTGACTACGAGCAGTACTTC
- TRBJ2-5 TRBD2 TRBV19 CASSPRLAGQETQYF TGTGCCAGTAGTCCAAGACTAGCGGGTCAAGAGACCCAGTACTTC
- TRBJ2-7 TRBD2 TRBV5-4 CASSRRLAGTYEQYF TGTGCCAGCAGCCGTAGACTAGCGGGAACCTACGAGCAGTACTTC
- TRBJ2-2 - TRBV28 CASSLSTGNTGELFF TGTGCCAGCAGTTTATCCACGGGAAACACCGGGGAGCTGTTTTTT
- TRBJ2-3 - TRBV19 CASSIARGRTDTQYF TGTGCCAGTAGTATAGCTAGGGGTCGCACAGATACGCAGTATTTT
once TRBJ2-2 - TRBV3-1/TRBV3-2 CASSQGAPTGELFF TGTGCCAGCAGCCAAGGGGCCCCCACCGGGGAGCTGTTTTTT
- TRBJ1-1 - TRBV10-3 CAISESYSGEAFF TGTGCCATCAGTGAGTCGTATTCCGGGGAAGCTTTCTTT